The TCR beta chain described here comes from a study of CD8+CD57+ T cells in acquired aplastic anemia. At the level of the study: Sorted CD4+ and CD8+ cells gave an average of 3.2 ug of DNA. Findings and caveats of the study: Researchers report that around 30 CD8+ CDR3 sequences appeared in both patients and controls. Patients showed no significant difference from controls in CD8+ Simpson's diversity.

Germline V CDR1 and CDR2: LGHNA, YSLEER. The CDR3 consists of 14 residues. Trimming removed 4 bases at V and 3 bases at J, with 13 bases between. CDR3 and TCR beta VDJ profiling relied on genomic DNA as the template. Each CDR3 protein gets one entry after TCRdb re-called the reads with MiXCR. Here the sample spans about 170,000 distinct CDR3 sequences, 55% to 75% being singletons. This clonotype was detected a few times. The antigen remains undetermined. This rearrangement joins TRBV4-3 to TRBJ2-7, with D tentatively TRBD2 (5 bases). The origin of this receptor is a human donor in good health. The source material was sorted CD4+, CD8+, or CD8+CD57+ T cells (not recorded which) from PBMCs. The CDR3 region has the DNA TGCGCCAGCAGCCCGGACTTTTCAGGCTACGAGCAGTACTTC. The encoded protein is CASSPDFSGYEQYF.